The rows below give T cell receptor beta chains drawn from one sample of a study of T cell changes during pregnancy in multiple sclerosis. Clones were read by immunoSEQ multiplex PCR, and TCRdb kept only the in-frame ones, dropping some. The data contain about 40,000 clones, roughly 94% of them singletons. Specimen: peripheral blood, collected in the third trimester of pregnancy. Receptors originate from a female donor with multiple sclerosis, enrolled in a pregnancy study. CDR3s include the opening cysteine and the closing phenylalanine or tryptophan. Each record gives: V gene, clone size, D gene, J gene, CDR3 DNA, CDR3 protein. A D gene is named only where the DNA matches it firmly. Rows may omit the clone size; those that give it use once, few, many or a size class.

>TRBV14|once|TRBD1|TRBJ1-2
TGTGCCAGCAGCCGCGGGACAGCCAACTATGGCTACACCTTC
CASSRGTANYGYTF
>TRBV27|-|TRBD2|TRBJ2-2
TGTGCCAGCAGTTTATCTGGGACTAGTCCCGGGGAGCTGTTTTTT
CASSLSGTSPGELFF
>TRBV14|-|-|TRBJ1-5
TGTGCCAGCAGCCAAGAACAGGGAAAGGGCAATCAGCCCCAGCATTTT
CASSQEQGKGNQPQHF
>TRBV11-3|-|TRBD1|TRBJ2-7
TGTGCCAGCAGCTTAGGGGACAGGGACTACGAGCAGTACTTC
CASSLGDRDYEQYF
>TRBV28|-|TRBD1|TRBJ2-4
TGTGCCAGCAGTTTCCGGGACAGGGTGAACATTCAGTACTTC
CASSFRDRVNIQYF
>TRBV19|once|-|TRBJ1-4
TGTGCCAGTAGTATCTCCCGTCTTGAAAAACTGTTTTTT
CASSISRLEKLFF
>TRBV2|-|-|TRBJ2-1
TGTGCCAGCAGTGAATCCGGGGCGGGATGGTACAATGAGCAGTTCTTC
CASSESGAGWYNEQFF
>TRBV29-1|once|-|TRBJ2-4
TGCAGCGTATTCCATCCCGGGACTCAGTCCCCAGGGGCCAAAAACATTCAGTACTTC
CSVFHPGTQSPGAKNIQYF
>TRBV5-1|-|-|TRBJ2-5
TGCGCCAGCAGCTTGGAAAAGGGGTGGGAGACCCAGTACTTC
CASSLEKGWETQYF
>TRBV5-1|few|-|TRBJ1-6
TGCGCCAGCAGCTCGACCACAGGCCCCAATTCACCCCTCCACTTT
CASSSTTGPNSPLHF
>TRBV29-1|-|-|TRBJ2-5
TGCAGCGTTGAAGATGGCCTGAAAGAGACCCAGTACTTC
CSVEDGLKETQYF
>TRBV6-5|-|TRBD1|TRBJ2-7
TGTGCCAGCCTCGGGACAGCCTACGAGCAGTACTTC
CASLGTAYEQYF
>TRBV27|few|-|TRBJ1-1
TGTGCCAGCAGTCAGACTCAGGGGTATCGAGCTTTCTTT
CASSQTQGYRAFF
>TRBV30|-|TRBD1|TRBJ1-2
TGTGCCTCACTGAACAGGGGCTATGGTGGCTACACCTTC
CASLNRGYGGYTF